The 2 T cell receptor beta chains listed next were all sequenced from one sample in a study of T cells in Graves' hyperthyroidism and ophthalmopathy. There were TCR beta CDR3 regions amplified from RNA transcripts. Primed by the HTBI set, a first-round RT-PCR was run on the TCR CDR3. MiXCR was run by TCRdb on the multiplex PCR reads, yielding one entry per CDR3 protein. The table lists 300,000 or so distinct CDR3 sequences, about 20% of them singletons. Sequenced sample: blood. The receptor set was obtained from a woman between 50 and 59 years old with Graves' hyperthyroidism.

Ten or more counts support this clonotype. As DNA, the CDR3 is TGTGCCAGCACTCTGGGGCGGGGGTTAGGAGACGAGCAGTACTTC. This codes for CASTLGRGLGDEQYF. This chain uses TRBV28 with TRBJ2-7; 7 nucleotides agree with TRBD2. The CDR3 has 15 residues. Unmatched junction bases numbered 14, after V lost 7 bases and J lost 5 bases. Germline CDR1 and CDR2: MDHEN and SYDVKM.

This clonotype was found a few times. One end of the junction does not line up with germline, which may come from a read error. This chain connects TRBV7-3 to TRBJ1-5; no clear D gene. Germline CDR1 reads SGHTA; CDR2 reads FQGTGA. The CDR3 runs to 13 residues. CDR3 coding DNA: TGTGCCAGCAGCTCCGACGGCAATCAGTCCCAGCATTTT. Protein product: CASSSDGNQSQHF.